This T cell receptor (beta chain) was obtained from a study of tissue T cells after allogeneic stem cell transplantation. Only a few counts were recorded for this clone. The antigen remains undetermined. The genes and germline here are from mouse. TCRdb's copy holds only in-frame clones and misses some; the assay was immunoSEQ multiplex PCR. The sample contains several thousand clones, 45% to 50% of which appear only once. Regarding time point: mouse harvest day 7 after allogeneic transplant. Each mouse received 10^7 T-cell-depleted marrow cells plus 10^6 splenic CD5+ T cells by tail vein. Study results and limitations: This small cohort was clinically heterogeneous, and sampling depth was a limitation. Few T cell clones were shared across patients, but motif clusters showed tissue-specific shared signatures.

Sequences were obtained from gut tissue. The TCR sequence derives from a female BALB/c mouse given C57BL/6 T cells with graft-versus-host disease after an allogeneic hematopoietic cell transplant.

The CDR3 bases that were read are TGTGCTAGCAGAGATAGTGCAGAAACGCTGTAT. Protein product: CASRDSAETLY. The full CDR3 protein reads CASRDSAETLYF. The genes are TRBV29 and TRBJ2-3; D gene unclear. The read ends 1 residue before the CDR3 terminus; that terminus is restored from the germline J gene. This CDR3 spans 12 amino acids. The germline V gene encodes CDR1 MSHET and CDR2 SYDVDS. The V gene lost 6 bases and the J gene lost 0 bases, with 4 bases spanning the gap.